The clone carrying this TCR beta chain was counted at least ten times. Its specificity is unknown. The sample is drawn from a study of T-cell memory formation after mild COVID-19. General study results and limits: Clones contracting day 15 to 85 were balanced CD4/CD8; later expanders leaned CD4+. For contracting clones, CD4+ ones sat mainly in CM and EM, CD8+ in EMRA.

5'RACE, which relied on constant-segment primers, yielded TCR alpha and TCR beta cDNA libraries carrying sample barcodes and UMIs. TCRdb redid the calling of the 5' RACE reads with MiXCR, one entry per CDR3 protein. The sample consists of hundreds of thousands of distinct CDR3 sequences, roughly 25% of them appearing once. Losses at the gene ends were 8 bases for V and 2 bases for J; bases not matched to a gene: 8. The germline gives CDR1 KGHSH, CDR2 LQKENI. This CDR3 has 15 amino acids. The chain uses TRBV18 and TRBJ2-3, with TRBD2 matching 9 bases. The sequence was obtained from an adult woman who had mild COVID-19 (a few samples of this study predate the infection). Cell type and time point are not known. Sequences were obtained from PBMCs or a T cell subset sorted from them (not recorded which). The CDR3 is CASSPTSGVTDTQYF. The CDR3 DNA follows: TGTGCCAGCAGTCCGACTAGCGGAGTCACAGATACGCAGTATTTT.